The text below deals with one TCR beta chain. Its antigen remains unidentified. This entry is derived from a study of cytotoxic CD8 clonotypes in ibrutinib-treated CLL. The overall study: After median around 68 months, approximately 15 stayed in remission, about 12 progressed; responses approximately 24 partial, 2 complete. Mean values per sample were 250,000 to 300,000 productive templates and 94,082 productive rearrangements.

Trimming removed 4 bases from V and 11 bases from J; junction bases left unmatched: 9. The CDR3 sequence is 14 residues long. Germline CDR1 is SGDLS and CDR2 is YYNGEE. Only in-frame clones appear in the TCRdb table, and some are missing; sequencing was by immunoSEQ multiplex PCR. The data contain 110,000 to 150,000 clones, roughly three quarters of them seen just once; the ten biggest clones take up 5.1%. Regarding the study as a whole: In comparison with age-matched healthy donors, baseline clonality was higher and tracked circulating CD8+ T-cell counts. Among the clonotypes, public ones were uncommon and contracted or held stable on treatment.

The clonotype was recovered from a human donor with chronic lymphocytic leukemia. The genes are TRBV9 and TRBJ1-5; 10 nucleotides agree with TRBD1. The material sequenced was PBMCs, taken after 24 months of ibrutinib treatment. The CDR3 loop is CASSRTGGDVAQHF. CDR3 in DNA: TGTGCCAGCAGCCGGACAGGGGGGGATGTGGCCCAGCATTTT.